Listed here are 16 T cell receptor beta chains from one sample, sequenced in a study of sequential checkpoint blockade in melanoma. Treatment reported: randomized to nivolumab then ipilimumab (arm A) or the reverse (arm B). TCRdb's copy holds only in-frame clones and misses some; the assay was immunoSEQ multiplex PCR. The table includes a few thousand clones, about 20% detected once. This sample comprised tumor tissue (inferred from file names), obtained from a patient given nivolumab and ipilimumab in sequence. The receptors come from a human donor with melanoma.

This clone was detected only a few times. The V call is TRBV28, the J call TRBJ2-3; 8 bases match TRBD1. The CDR3 extends over 16 amino acids. V trimming: 6 bases; J trimming: 0 bases; junction bases outside the gene matches: 8. Germline V gives CDR1 MDHEN, CDR2 SYDVKM. CDR3 coding DNA: TGTGCCAGCAGGGGGTACAGGGACAGGAGCACAGATACGCAGTATTTT. Translation: CASRGYRDRSTDTQYF. Together with reference TRBV28 and TRBJ2-3, the CDR3 gives the full variable domain: DVKVTQSSRYLVKRTGEKVFLECVQDMDHENMFWYRQDPGLGLRLIYFSYDVKMKEKGDIPEGYSVSREKKERFSLILESASTNQTSMYLCASRGYRDRSTDTQYFGPGTRLTVL.

Only a few counts were recorded for this clone. The genes are TRBV28 and TRBJ1-2, with 7 positions matching TRBD1. The CDR3 has 14 amino acids. Trimming cost V 3 bases and J 4 bases; bases outside gene matches: 5. Germline V gene data show CDR1 as MDHEN and CDR2 as SYDVKM. DNA for the CDR3: TGTGCCAGCAGTTTCCAGGGGGGGCCCTATGGCTACACCTTC. This translates into CASSFQGGPYGYTF.

This chain joins TRBV19 and TRBJ1-5; no reliable D call. The CDR3 covers 15 residues. Per germline, CDR1 LNHDA and CDR2 SQIVND (reference sequence). V was clipped by 3 bases and J by 1 base, with 10 bases between them. The CDR3 DNA is TGTGCCAGTAGTATTTTCGGGGTGAGCAATCAGCCCCAGCATTTT. Translating it yields CASSIFGVSNQPQHF. The full variable domain, its missing parts supplied by reference TRBV19 and TRBJ1-5, is DGGITQSPKYLFRKEGQNVTLSCEQNLNHDAMYWYRQDPGQGLRLIYYSQIVNDFQKGDIAEGYSVSREKKESFPLTVTSAQKNPTAFYLCASSIFGVSNQPQHFGDGTRLSIL.

This clone came up a few times. The V gene is TRBV23-1, the J gene TRBJ2-7, with D perhaps being TRBD1 or TRBD2 (5 bases each). TRBV23-1 qualifies as an ORF whose function is uncertain. V dropped 6 bases and J dropped 6 bases, with 15 bases sitting between them. The CDR3 runs to 13 residues. The CDR3 DNA sequence: TGCGCCAGCAGCGATGGGACGGCCGTCGAGCAGTACTTC. Its protein is CASSDGTAVEQYF.

In nucleotides, the CDR3 is TGTGCCACCAAAAAAGGGGGCTACGAGCAGTACTTC. It translates to CATKKGGYEQYF. This rearrangement joins TRBV6-8 to TRBJ2-7, with D perhaps TRBD1 (6 bases). The CDR3 sequence is 12 residues long. V dropped 10 bases and J dropped 3 bases, with 13 bases sitting between them. Germline CDR1 reads MNHGY; CDR2 reads SAAAGT.

This clone has more than one count but fewer than ten. This sequence joins TRBV30 and TRBJ1-2; perhaps TRBD1 as D (6 bases). The V gene's germline CDR1 is GTSNPN and CDR2 SVGIG (reference sequence). V was clipped by 4 bases and J by 4 bases, with 16 bases between them. The CDR3 sequence is 14 residues long. CDR3 sequence reads: CAWKVSGGGYGYTF. CDR3 bases: TGTGCCTGGAAGGTATCGGGAGGGGGCTATGGCTACACCTTC. The full variable domain, in which reference TRBV30 and TRBJ1-2 provide the parts outside the CDR3, is SQTIHQWPATLVQPVGSPLSLECTVEGTSNPNLYWYRQAAGRGLQLLFYSVGIGQISSEVPQNLSASRPQDRQFILSSKKLLLSDSGFYLCAWKVSGGGYGYTFGSGTRLTVV.

By frequency in the sample, this clone is medium-sized. V gene TRBV28 combines with J gene TRBJ1-1; the D gene is possibly TRBD1 (5 bases). Trimming took 3 bases from V and 0 from J, leaving 8 bases between them. Germline V gives CDR1 MDHEN, CDR2 SYDVKM. This CDR3 has 14 amino acids. CDR3 DNA sequence: TGTGCCAGCAGTTTCGGGGCGGTGAACACTGAAGCTTTCTTT. Encoded protein: CASSFGAVNTEAFF.

By its share, this clone is medium-sized. The chain is built from TRBV4-1 and TRBJ1-1, with 11 bases fitting TRBD1. The CDR3 runs 17 residues. Trimming cost V 0 bases and J 0 bases; bases outside gene matches: 3. CDR1 MGHRA and CDR2 YSYEKL come from the germline V gene. The CDR3 protein is CASSQDRTGGMNTEAFF. For the CDR3, the DNA is TGCGCCAGCAGCCAAGATCGGACAGGGGGCATGAACACTGAAGCTTTCTTT.

The gene calls are TRBV5-1 and TRBJ1-1; 8 nucleotides align to TRBD1. The CDR3 contains 15 residues. J was trimmed by 1 base and V by 4 bases; bases with no gene match: 6. Germline V gives CDR1 SGHRS, CDR2 YFSETQ. CDR3 nucleotides: TGCGCCAGCAGCCAACTCGGGACAGGGAACACTGAAGCTTTCTTT. This sequence encodes CASSQLGTGNTEAFF. Complete variable domain (other parts from reference TRBV5-1 and TRBJ1-1): KAGVTQTPRYLIKTRGQQVTLSCSPISGHRSVSWYQQTPGQGLQFLFEYFSETQRNKGNFPGRFSGRQFSNSRSEMNVSTLELGDSALYLCASSQLGTGNTEAFFGQGTRLTVV.

The chain has TRBV4-1 and TRBJ2-7, with D perhaps TRBD1 (5 bases). Trimming shortened V by 0 bases and J by 5 bases, and 8 bases separated the two germline ends. Germline CDR1 MGHRA, CDR2 YSYEKL. The CDR3 spans 13 residues. The CDR3 region has the DNA TGCGCCAGCAGCCAAGAAAAGGGGAACGAGCAGTACTTC. Translation gives CASSQEKGNEQYF.

By its share, this clone is medium-sized (0.01 to 0.1%). The chain carries TRBV11-3 and TRBJ2-1, with TRBD2 matching 12 bases. The CDR3 contains 15 residues. J gave up 4 bases and V 4 bases, and 2 bases lay outside the gene matches. In germline, CDR1 is SGHNT, CDR2 YENEEA. As DNA, the CDR3 is TGTGCCAGCAGCTCACTAGCGGGAGGATACAATGAGCAGTTCTTC. It encodes CASSSLAGGYNEQFF.

V usage is TRBV9 and J usage is TRBJ2-5; the D gene is possibly TRBD1 (6 bases). Between the trimmed V and J ends, which lost 4 bases and 4 bases, there was a span of 11 bases. CDR3 length: 13 residues. Germline lookup yields CDR1 SGDLS and CDR2 YYNGEE. The DNA for the CDR3 is TGTGCCAGCAGCCCCGGACAGTTAGAGACCCAGTACTTC. Protein: CASSPGQLETQYF.

The V and J genes are TRBV6-8 and TRBJ1-6; 7 nucleotides match TRBD1. The CDR3 loop spans 15 amino acids. J lost 7 bases, V lost 6 bases, and 9 bases had no gene match. Germline assignment: CDR1 MNHGY and CDR2 SAAAGT. The CDR3 protein is CASRVSGTANSPLHF. The DNA for the CDR3 is TGTGCCAGCAGGGTCTCCGGGACAGCAAATTCACCCCTCCACTTT.

For this clone: This CDR3 is also generated by other DNA sequences in the sample. The V call is TRBV6-8, the J call TRBJ1-5, with TRBD1 matching over 7 bases. V shed 5 bases and J 7 bases; nucleotides not matched to a gene: 5. The CDR3 has 13 amino acids. Germline CDR1 reads MNHGY; CDR2 reads SAAAGT. This CDR3 reads CASSATGTQPQHF. The CDR3 region has the DNA TGTGCCAGCAGTGCGACAGGGACCCAGCCCCAGCATTTT.

In this sample, this clone turned up a few times. This chain uses TRBV6-8 with TRBJ1-1; D remains unclear. V shed 5 bases and J shed 6 bases, with 10 bases lying between them. CDR3 length: 12 amino acids. The germline V gene encodes CDR1 MNHGY and CDR2 SAAAGT. This chain's CDR3 is CASSVRVSEAFF. CDR3 DNA: TGTGCCAGCAGTGTTCGGGTGTCTGAAGCTTTCTTT.

The V call is TRBV30, the J call TRBJ1-1; TRBD1 might be the D (5 bases). This CDR3 is 15 amino acids long. Germline V lookup: CDR1 GTSNPN, CDR2 SVGIG (reference sequence). The ends were cut back, 0 bases at V and 4 bases at J, with 15 bases in the middle. The CDR3 bases are TGTGCCTGGAGTGTACCTGAGGGGATTAGCACTGAAGCTTTCTTT. It translates to CAWSVPEGISTEAFF.